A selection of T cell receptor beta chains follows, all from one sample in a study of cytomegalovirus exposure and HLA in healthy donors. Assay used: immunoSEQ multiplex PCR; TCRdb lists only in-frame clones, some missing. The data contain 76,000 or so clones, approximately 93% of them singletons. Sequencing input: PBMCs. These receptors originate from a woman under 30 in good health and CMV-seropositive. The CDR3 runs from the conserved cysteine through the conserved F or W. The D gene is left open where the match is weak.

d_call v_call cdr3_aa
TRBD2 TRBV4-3 CASSHSPLAGEQFF
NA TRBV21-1 CASSKSKTGGQETQYF
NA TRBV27 CASSSILSYNEQFF
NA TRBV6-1 CASGLTGQRTEAFF
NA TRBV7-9 CAITGQNTGELFF
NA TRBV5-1 CASSLVARVFGYTF
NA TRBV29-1 CSVGPNPGELFF
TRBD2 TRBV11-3 CASSLDGLAGGFNEQFF
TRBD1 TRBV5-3 CARSLRDRVEETQYF
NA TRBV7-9 CASSVAMTEAFF
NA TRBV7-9 CASSSGHNFDYGYTF
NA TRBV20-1 CRGANSYEQYF
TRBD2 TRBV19 CASSGTSGIAHEQYF
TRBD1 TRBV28 CASSQDRGTDTQYF
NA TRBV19 CASSPTPGTEAFF
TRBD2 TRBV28 CASSHSGSSYNEQFF
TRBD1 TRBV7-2 CASSGQGPWGNTEAFF
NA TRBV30 CAWSDGITGTGNTIYF
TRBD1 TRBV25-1 CASSALDREVSEQYF
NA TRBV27 CASSTLGMTRFGGYTF
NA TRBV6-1 CASSEGTGSSYEQYF
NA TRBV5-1 CASSLKDRNTEAFF
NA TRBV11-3 CASSPAGPTWTDTQYF
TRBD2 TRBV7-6 CASSLVPQREFGNEQFF
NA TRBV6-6 CASSLGRGTEAFF
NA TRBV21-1 CASSKGRAAILALAKNIQYF
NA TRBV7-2 CASSLPIVYPAFF
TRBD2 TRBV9 CASSVAGTSGGYNEQFF
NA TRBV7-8 CASSPFFIGALNEKLFF
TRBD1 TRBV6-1 CASSERRIRGRLTETNEKLFF
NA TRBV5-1 CASSWTAYTEAFF
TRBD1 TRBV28 CATLTGVDGNTIYF
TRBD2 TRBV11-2 CASSLAPGGAGRTDTQYF
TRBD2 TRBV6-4 CASGTSGSSYNEQFF
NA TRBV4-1 CASSQERRSMGSPLHF
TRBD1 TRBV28 CASSMPGGNGYTF
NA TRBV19 CASSISGINEQYF
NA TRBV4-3 CASSRRGIDETQYF
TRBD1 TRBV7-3 CASQPPGQGADSNQPQHF
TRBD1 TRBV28 CASSQTGVYGYTF
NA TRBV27 CASRSEGITDTQYF
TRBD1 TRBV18 CASSPMTGGSGNTIYF